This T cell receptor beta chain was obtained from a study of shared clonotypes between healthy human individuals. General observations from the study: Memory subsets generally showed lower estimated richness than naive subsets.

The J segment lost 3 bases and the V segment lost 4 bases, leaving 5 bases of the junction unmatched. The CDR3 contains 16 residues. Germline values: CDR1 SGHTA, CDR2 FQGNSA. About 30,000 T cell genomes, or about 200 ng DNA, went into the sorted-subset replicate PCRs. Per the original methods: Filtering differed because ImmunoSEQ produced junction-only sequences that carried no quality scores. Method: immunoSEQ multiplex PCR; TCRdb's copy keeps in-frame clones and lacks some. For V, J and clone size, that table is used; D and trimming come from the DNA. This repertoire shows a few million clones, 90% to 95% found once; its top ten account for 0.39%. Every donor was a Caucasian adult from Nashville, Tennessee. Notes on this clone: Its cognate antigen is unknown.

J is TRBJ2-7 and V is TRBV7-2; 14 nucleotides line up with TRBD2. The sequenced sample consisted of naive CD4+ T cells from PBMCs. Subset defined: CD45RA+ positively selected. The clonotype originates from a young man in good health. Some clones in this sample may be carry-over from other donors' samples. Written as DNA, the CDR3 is TGTGCCAGCAGCTATACCGGGACTAGCGGGAGCTACGAGCAGTACTTC. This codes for CASSYTGTSGSYEQYF. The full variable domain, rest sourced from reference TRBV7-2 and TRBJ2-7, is GAGVSQSPSNKVTEKGKDVELRCDPISGHTALYWYRQSLGQGLEFLIYFQGNSAPDKSGLPSDRFSAERTGGSVSTLTIQRTQQEDSAVYLCASSYTGTSGSYEQYFGPGTRLTVT.